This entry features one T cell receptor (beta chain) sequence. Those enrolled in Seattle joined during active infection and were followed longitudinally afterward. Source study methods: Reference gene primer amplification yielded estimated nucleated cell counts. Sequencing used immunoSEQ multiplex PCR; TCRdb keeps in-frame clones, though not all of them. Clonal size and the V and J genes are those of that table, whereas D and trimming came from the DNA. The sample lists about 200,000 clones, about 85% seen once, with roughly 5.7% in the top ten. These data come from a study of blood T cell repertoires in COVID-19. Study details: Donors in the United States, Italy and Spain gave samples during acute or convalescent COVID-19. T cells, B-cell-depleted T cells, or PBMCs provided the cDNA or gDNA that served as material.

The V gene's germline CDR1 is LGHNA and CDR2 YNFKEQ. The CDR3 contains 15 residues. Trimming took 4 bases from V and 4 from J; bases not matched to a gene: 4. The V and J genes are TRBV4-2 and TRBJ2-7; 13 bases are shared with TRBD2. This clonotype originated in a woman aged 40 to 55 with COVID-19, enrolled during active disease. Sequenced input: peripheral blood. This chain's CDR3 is CASSRTSGSSYEQYF. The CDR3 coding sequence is TGTGCCAGCAGCCGGACTAGCGGGAGTTCATACGAGCAGTACTTC.